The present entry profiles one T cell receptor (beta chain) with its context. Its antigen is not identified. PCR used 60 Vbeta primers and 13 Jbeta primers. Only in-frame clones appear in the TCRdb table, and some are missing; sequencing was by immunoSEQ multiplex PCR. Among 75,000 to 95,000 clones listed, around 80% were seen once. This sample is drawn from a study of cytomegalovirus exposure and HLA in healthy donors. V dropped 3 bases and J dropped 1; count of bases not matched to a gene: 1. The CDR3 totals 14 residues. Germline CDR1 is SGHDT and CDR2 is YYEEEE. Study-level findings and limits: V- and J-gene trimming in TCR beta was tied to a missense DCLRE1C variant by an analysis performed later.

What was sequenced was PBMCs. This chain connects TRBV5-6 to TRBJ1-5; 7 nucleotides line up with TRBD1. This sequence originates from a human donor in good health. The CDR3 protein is CASSWGQSNQPQHF. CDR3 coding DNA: TGTGCCAGCAGCTGGGGACAGAGCAATCAGCCCCAGCATTTT. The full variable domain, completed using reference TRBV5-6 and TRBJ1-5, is DAGVTQSPTHLIKTRGQQVTLRCSPKSGHDTVSWYQQALGQGPQFIFQYYEEEERQRGNFPDRFSGHQFPNYSSELNVNALLLGDSALYLCASSWGQSNQPQHFGDGTRLSIL.